A selection of T cell receptor beta chains follows, all from one sample in a study of a mutant IDH1 vaccine in newly diagnosed glioma. Produced via immunoSEQ multiplex PCR; TCRdb's table is partial and in-frame only. The sample shows about 94,000 clones, roughly nine tenths of them seen only once. No antigen has been identified for these receptors. Sequencing was performed on PBMCs, taken from a glioma patient whose treatment included an IDH1 peptide vaccine. The receptors were sampled from a woman in her fifties or sixties with glioma. Each CDR3 is given with its conserved first and last residue. Each record gives: clone size, D gene, J gene, V gene, CDR3 protein, CDR3 DNA. A D gene is named only where the DNA matches it firmly. Some rows have no size entry. The others give once, few or many, or a class for an expanded clone.

once,NA,TRBJ1-2,TRBV5-1,CASSLELGGYGYTF,TGCGCCAGCAGCTTGGAACTCGGCGGCTATGGCTACACCTTC
NA,NA,TRBJ1-4,TRBV6-6,CASSYGPEGKLFF,TGTGCCAGCAGTTATGGGCCGGAAGGGAAACTGTTTTTT
NA,NA,TRBJ1-3,TRBV2,CASNPGFSGNTIYF,TGTGCCAGCAACCCGGGGTTCTCTGGAAACACCATATATTTT
NA,NA,TRBJ1-2,TRBV20-1,CSAGGGYGYTF,TGCAGTGCGGGTGGGGGTTACGGCTACACCTTC
NA,NA,TRBJ2-7,TRBV21-1,CASSPDRPYEQYF,TGTGCCAGCAGCCCAGACCGACCCTACGAGCAGTACTTC
NA,NA,TRBJ1-1,TRBV27,CASNTLSKDTEAFF,TGTGCCAGCAATACTTTAAGTAAAGACACTGAAGCTTTCTTT
NA,TRBD1,TRBJ2-3,TRBV7-9,CASSEPGGPGTDTQYF,TGTGCCAGCAGCGAGCCAGGGGGCCCTGGCACAGATACGCAGTATTTT
NA,NA,TRBJ1-5,TRBV7-8,CASSPEGQRNQPQHF,TGTGCCAGCAGCCCAGAGGGACAACGCAATCAGCCCCAGCATTTT
once,NA,TRBJ2-1,TRBV7-9,CASSLEWDEQFF,TGTGCCAGCAGCTTAGAATGGGATGAGCAGTTCTTC
NA,TRBD1,TRBJ1-2,TRBV27,CASSASGGSGYGYTF,TGTGCCAGCAGTGCATCAGGGGGCTCGGGCTATGGCTACACCTTC
NA,TRBD1,TRBJ1-4,TRBV9,CASSARTGNEKLFF,TGTGCCAGCAGCGCCCGGACAGGGAATGAAAAACTGTTTTTT
NA,NA,TRBJ2-6,TRBV7-3,CASSPTRSGANVLTF,TGTGCCAGCAGCCCAACCCGCTCTGGGGCCAACGTCCTGACTTTC
NA,TRBD1,TRBJ1-6,TRBV2,CASKTGTANSPLHF,TGTGCCAGCAAGACCGGGACAGCTAATTCACCCCTCCACTTT
NA,NA,TRBJ1-1,TRBV4-1,CASSQEGEGRNTEAFF,TGCGCCAGCAGCCAAGAAGGGGAGGGCCGGAACACTGAAGCTTTCTTT
NA,NA,TRBJ1-5,TRBV28,CASRGVTQVNNQPQHF,TGTGCCAGCAGAGGAGTAACACAGGTAAACAATCAGCCCCAGCATTTT
NA,NA,TRBJ1-6,TRBV15,CATNGAWVGNSPLHF,TGTGCCACCAACGGGGCCTGGGTCGGGAATTCACCTCTCCACTTT
NA,NA,TRBJ2-1,TRBV21-1,CASSKGSGLHSYNEQFF,TGTGCCAGCAGCAAGGGTTCGGGACTCCACTCCTACAATGAGCAGTTCTTC
NA,TRBD1,TRBJ1-4,TRBV4-2,CASSQSEDREQHNEKLFF,TGTGCCAGCAGCCAGTCCGAGGACAGGGAGCAACATAATGAAAAACTGTTTTTT
NA,NA,TRBJ1-5,TRBV6-4,CASSLTVDSNQPQHF,TGTGCCAGCAGTCTGACAGTCGATAGCAATCAGCCCCAGCATTTT
NA,NA,TRBJ2-1,TRBV28,CASSPDSANSYNEQFF,TGTGCCAGCAGCCCAGACAGTGCTAACTCCTACAATGAGCAGTTCTTC
NA,NA,TRBJ1-2,TRBV6-5,CASSNQGYGYTF,TGTGCCAGCAGTAATCAGGGATATGGCTACACCTTC
NA,NA,TRBJ2-4,TRBV5-5,CASSPPRGWTKNIQYF,TGTGCCAGCAGCCCCCCTAGGGGGTGGACCAAAAACATTCAGTACTTC
NA,TRBD1,TRBJ2-1,TRBV6-5,CASSYSSGTGDNEQFF,TGTGCCAGCAGTTACTCGAGCGGGACAGGGGACAATGAGCAGTTCTTC
NA,NA,TRBJ2-4,TRBV30,CAWTPGGQNIQYF,TGTGCCTGGACCCCTGGCGGGCAAAACATTCAGTACTTC
NA,TRBD2,TRBJ2-7,TRBV4-2,CASSQDLLLAGGPSF,TGTGCCAGCAGCCAAGATCTCCTCTTAGCGGGAGGGCCTTCCTTC
NA,TRBD2,TRBJ2-5,TRBV28,CASSLKGGLAGGTQYF,TGTGCCAGCAGTTTAAAAGGGGGACTAGCGGGAGGGACTCAGTACTTC
few,NA,TRBJ1-2,TRBV29-1,CSAHIQGKAYGYTF,TGCAGCGCCCACATCCAGGGCAAGGCCTATGGCTACACCTTC
NA,NA,TRBJ2-5,TRBV7-8,CASSPDRQETQYF,TGTGCCAGCAGCCCAGACAGACAAGAGACCCAGTACTTC
NA,NA,TRBJ2-3,TRBV9,CASSVVGTYLSTDTQYF,TGTGCCAGCAGCGTAGTTGGGACTTATTTGAGCACAGATACGCAGTATTTT
once,NA,TRBJ2-1,TRBV29-1,CSVEEFSYEQFF,TGCAGCGTTGAAGAATTCAGTTATGAGCAGTTCTTC
NA,TRBD2,TRBJ2-1,TRBV18,CASSPQDGTSGYNEQFF,TGTGCCAGCTCACCCCAAGATGGGACTAGCGGATACAATGAGCAGTTCTTC
NA,NA,TRBJ2-7,TRBV7-9,CASSLDTYEQYF,TGTGCCAGCAGCTTAGACACCTACGAGCAGTACTTC
NA,NA,TRBJ2-7,TRBV5-8,CASSFPWTVSTYEQYF,TGTGCCAGCAGCTTCCCTTGGACAGTTTCCACCTACGAGCAGTACTTC
NA,TRBD2,TRBJ2-5,TRBV9,CASSVDGRRETQYF,TGTGCCAGCAGCGTAGACGGGAGGAGGGAGACCCAGTACTTC
NA,NA,TRBJ2-3,TRBV5-1,CASGKGETDTQYF,TGCGCCAGCGGGAAGGGGGAGACGGATACGCAGTATTTT
once,NA,TRBJ2-6,TRBV9,CASSATGSSGANVLTF,TGTGCCAGCAGCGCGACAGGTTCCTCTGGGGCCAACGTCCTGACTTTC
NA,TRBD2,TRBJ2-3,TRBV5-8,CASTSSWAGVTDTQYF,TGTGCCAGCACCTCAAGTTGGGCGGGGGTCACAGATACGCAGTATTTT
NA,NA,TRBJ2-2,TRBV6-6,CASRRFANTGELFF,TGTGCCAGCAGACGGTTCGCGAACACCGGGGAGCTGTTTTTT
NA,TRBD1,TRBJ2-5,TRBV5-6,CASSLVTGLRETQYF,TGTGCCAGCAGCTTGGTGACAGGGCTCCGAGAGACCCAGTACTTC
NA,NA,TRBJ2-7,TRBV5-6,CASSFRGGASYEQYF,TGTGCCAGCAGCTTTCGTGGAGGGGCCTCCTACGAGCAGTACTTC
NA,NA,TRBJ2-7,TRBV19,CASSMGAVQYF,TGTGCCAGTAGTATGGGGGCAGTGCAGTACTTC
NA,NA,TRBJ1-1,TRBV27,CASSLGGNTEAFF,TGTGCCAGCAGCCTAGGGGGGAACACTGAAGCTTTCTTT
NA,NA,TRBJ2-7,TRBV7-8,CASSLPGDYEQYF,TGTGCCAGCAGCTTACCAGGGGACTACGAGCAGTACTTC
few,NA,TRBJ2-3,TRBV30,CAWDPGFSTDTQYF,TGTGCCTGGGACCCGGGATTCTCCACAGATACGCAGTATTTT
NA,NA,TRBJ2-7,TRBV28,CASSLERPLYEQYF,TGTGCCAGCAGTTTAGAGCGGCCTCTTTACGAGCAGTACTTC
NA,NA,TRBJ2-7,TRBV18,CASSPLGTRGYEQYF,TGTGCCAGCTCGCCACTGGGGACAAGAGGCTACGAGCAGTACTTC